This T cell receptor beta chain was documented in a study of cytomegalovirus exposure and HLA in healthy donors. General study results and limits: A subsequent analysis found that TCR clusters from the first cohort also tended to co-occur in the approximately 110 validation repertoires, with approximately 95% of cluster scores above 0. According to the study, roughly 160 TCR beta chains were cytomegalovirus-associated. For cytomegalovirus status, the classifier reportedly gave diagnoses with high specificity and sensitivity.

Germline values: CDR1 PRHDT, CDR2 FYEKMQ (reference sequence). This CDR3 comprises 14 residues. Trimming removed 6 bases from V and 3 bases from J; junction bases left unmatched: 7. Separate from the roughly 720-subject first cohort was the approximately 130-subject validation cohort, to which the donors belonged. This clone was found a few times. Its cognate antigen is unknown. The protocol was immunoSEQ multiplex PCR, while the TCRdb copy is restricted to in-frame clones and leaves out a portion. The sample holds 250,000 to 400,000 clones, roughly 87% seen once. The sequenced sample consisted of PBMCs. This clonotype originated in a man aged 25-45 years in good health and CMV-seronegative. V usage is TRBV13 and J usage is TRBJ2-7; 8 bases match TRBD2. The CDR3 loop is CASRIAGYNYEQYF. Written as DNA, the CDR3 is TGTGCCAGCAGGATAGCGGGATACAACTACGAGCAGTACTTC.